The next 6 T cell receptor beta chains were all read from a single sample in a study of T cells after yellow fever vaccination. TCRdb ran MiXCR on the 5' RACE reads and lists one entry per CDR3 protein. The sample holds about 360,000 distinct CDR3 sequences, 6.2% seen once. Sequences were derived from PBMCs, sampled 5 days after the yellow fever booster vaccination. These receptors were collected from a man aged 30-40 years who received the YFV17D yellow fever vaccine.

This clonotype showed up many times. V is TRBV7-2 and J is TRBJ2-1; 13 nucleotides agree with TRBD2. J lost 6 bases, V lost 0 bases, and 2 bases had no gene match. CDR3 length: 16 amino acids. The V gene's germline CDR1 is SGHTA and CDR2 FQGNSA. CDR3 in amino acids: CASSLAGTSGINEQFF. CDR3 nucleotide sequence: TGTGCCAGCAGCTTAGCCGGGACTAGCGGGATCAATGAGCAGTTCTTC.

This clonotype was seen more than once but under ten times. The rearrangement joins TRBV7-2 to TRBJ1-6; D unclear. Germline V lookup: CDR1 SGHTA, CDR2 FQGNSA. Trimming took off 0 bases at V and 4 bases at J, with 10 bases between the two ends. The CDR3 consists of 16 residues. The DNA for the CDR3 is TGTGCCAGCAGCTTAGCTGTTAATTATTATAATTCACCCCTCCACTTT. It encodes CASSLAVNYYNSPLHF.

This clonotype came up many times. This sequence joins TRBV20-1 and TRBJ2-1; D unclear. The length of the CDR3 is 13 residues. CDR1 is DFQATT and CDR2 is SNEGSKA in the germline V gene (reference sequence). V gave up 3 bases and J gave up 6 bases, with 12 bases separating them. The CDR3 DNA reads TGCAGTGCTAGCTCCTGGGGTCGCAATGAGCAGTTCTTC. As protein: CSASSWGRNEQFF.

This clonotype showed up just a few times. The chain links TRBV27 to TRBJ2-7, with D possibly being TRBD1 (7 bases). There are 17 residues in the CDR3. Germline CDR1 and CDR2: MNHEY and SMNVEV (reference sequence). Trimming removed 6 bases at V and 3 bases at J, with 24 bases between. The CDR3: CASRKGGGGGWYYEQYF. In DNA, the CDR3 is TGTGCCAGCAGAAAGGGCGGAGGGGGCGGTTGGTACTACGAGCAGTACTTC.

Ten or more counts support this clonotype. This chain uses TRBV29-1 with TRBJ1-2; 12 bases fit TRBD1. Losses at the gene ends were 5 bases for V and 1 base for J; bases not matched to a gene: 14. Germline CDR1 SQVTM, CDR2 ANQGSEA. This CDR3 is 18 amino acids long. The CDR3 loop reads CSVRRGTGGTVGNYGYTF. In DNA, the CDR3 is TGCAGCGTTAGAAGGGGGACAGGGGGCACAGTGGGTAACTATGGCTACACCTTC.

This clonotype was seen only a few times. V is TRBV20-1 and J is TRBJ2-3; D is unclear. Trimming pared 3 bases from V and 6 bases from J, leaving 13 bases between. The CDR3 contains 13 residues. CDR1 DFQATT and CDR2 SNEGSKA come from the germline V gene (reference sequence). The CDR3 DNA is TGCAGTGCTAGGTCCCCCAACGGGGATACGCAGTATTTT. This sequence encodes CSARSPNGDTQYF.